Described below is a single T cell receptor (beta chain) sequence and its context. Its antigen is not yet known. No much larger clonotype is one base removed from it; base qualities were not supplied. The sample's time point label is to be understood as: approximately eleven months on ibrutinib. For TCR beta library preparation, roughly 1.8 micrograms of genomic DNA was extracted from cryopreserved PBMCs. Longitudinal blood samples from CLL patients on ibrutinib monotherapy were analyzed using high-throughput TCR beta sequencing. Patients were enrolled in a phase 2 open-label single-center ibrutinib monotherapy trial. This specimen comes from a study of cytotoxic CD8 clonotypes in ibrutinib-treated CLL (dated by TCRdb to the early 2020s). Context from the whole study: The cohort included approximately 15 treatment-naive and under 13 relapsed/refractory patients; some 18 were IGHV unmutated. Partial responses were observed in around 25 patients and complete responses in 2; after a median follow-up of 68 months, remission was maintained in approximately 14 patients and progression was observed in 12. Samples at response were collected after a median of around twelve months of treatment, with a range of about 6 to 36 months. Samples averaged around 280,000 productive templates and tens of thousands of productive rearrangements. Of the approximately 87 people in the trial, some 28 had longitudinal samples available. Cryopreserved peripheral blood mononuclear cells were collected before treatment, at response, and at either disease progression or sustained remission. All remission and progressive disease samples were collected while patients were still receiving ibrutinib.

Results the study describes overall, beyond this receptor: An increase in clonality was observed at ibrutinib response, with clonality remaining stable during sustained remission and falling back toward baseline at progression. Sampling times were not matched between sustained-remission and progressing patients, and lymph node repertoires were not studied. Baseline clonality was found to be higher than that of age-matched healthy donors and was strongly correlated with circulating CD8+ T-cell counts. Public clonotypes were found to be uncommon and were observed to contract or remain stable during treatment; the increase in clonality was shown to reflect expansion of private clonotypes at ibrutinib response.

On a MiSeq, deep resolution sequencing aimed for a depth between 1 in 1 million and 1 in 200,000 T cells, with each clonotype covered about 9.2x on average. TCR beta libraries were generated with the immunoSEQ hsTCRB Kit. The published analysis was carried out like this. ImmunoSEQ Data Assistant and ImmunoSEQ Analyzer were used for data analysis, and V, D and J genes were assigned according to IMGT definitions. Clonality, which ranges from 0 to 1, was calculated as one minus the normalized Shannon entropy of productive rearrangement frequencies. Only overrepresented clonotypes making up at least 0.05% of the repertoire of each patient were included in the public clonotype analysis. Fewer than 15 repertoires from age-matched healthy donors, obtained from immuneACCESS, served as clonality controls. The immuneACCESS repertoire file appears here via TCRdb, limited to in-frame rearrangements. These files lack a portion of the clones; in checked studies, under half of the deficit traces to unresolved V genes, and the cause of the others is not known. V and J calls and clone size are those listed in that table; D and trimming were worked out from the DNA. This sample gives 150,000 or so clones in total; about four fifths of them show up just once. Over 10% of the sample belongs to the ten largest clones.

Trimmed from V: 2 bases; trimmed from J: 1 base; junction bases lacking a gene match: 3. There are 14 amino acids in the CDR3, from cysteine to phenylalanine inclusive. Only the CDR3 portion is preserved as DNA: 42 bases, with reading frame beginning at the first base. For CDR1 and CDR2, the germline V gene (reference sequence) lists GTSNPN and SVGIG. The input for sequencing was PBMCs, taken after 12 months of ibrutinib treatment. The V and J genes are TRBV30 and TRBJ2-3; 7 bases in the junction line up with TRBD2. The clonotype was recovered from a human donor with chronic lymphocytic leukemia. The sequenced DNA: TGTGCCTGGAGTCCGGGAGGACGCACAGATACGCAGTATTTT. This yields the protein CAWSPGGRTDTQYF.